This T cell receptor (beta chain) is from a study of T cell repertoires in cytomegalovirus infection (dated by TCRdb to 2018 to 2020). Study-level background: Peptide stimulations targeted recently identified HLA-C-restricted CMV epitopes, whose presentation resists viral immunomodulation, together with well-studied HLA-B-restricted epitopes. Donor HLA type was relevant to the analysis, because carriage of CMV infection together with the matching HLA type was indicated by public TCR beta signatures.

The sample's treatment or condition label, decoded: in vitro stimulation with specific CMV peptide epitopes to enrich CMV-specific T cells. Sequencing took place on an Illumina HiSeq 1500. Clones were called with MiXCR by TCRdb after fastp trimmed the public reads at Q25, and only in-frame beta chains were retained. Rows matching on CDR3 protein sequence are summarized as one entry with the most common DNA and genes. Present in this sample are around 710,000 distinct CDR3 sequences, almost 30% of which were seen just once. The ten largest clonotypes hold roughly 13% of the sample. Comments on this clonotype: The antigen it binds to is not known. No clone much larger than this one lies a single base away; base qualities are absent.

Findings and caveats that apply to the study as a whole: The ex vivo response was dominated by HLA-C-restricted CMV-specific TCR beta clonotypes, which also provided the single most frequent clonotype in two of eight donors. In both this cohort and an independent roughly 350-donor cohort, the cumulative frequency of public TCR beta family members distinguished carriers of CMV infection plus the relevant HLA type.

Sample: cultured CD8+ T cells from PBMCs, taken from culture after CMV antigen stimulation. The receptor's source is a human donor in good health (CMV status not recorded). Some clones in this sample may be carry-over from other donors' samples.

The bases read TGTGCCACCAGTACCTCCGGGACGGTAAACTCTGGGGCCAACGTCCTGACTTTC. This codes for CATSTSGTVNSGANVLTF. Rearrangement joined TRBV24-1 to TRBJ2-6; the D call is tentative, TRBD1 or TRBD2, as each matches 5 bases. Trimming takes 6 bases from V and 0 bases from J, and the germline ends sit 17 bases apart. CDR1 and CDR2 were assigned from the germline V gene as KGHDR and SFDVKD. The CDR3 holds 18 amino acids from the cysteine to the phenylalanine. The retained sequence is limited to the CDR3, 54 bases, with the frame set at the first base.